These 11 T cell receptor beta chains originate from one sample sequenced in a study of blood T cell repertoires in COVID-19. Profiling relied on immunoSEQ multiplex PCR, and the TCRdb table lists in-frame clones only, not all of them. The data hold 25,000 to 30,000 clones, with 68% observed a single time. The material sequenced was peripheral blood. The receptors here all came from a human donor in a cohort sampled during active COVID-19.

The CDR3 DNA follows: TGTGCCAGCAGTTTAACTAGCGGAGTCTACAATGAGCAGTTCTTC. This translates into CASSLTSGVYNEQFF. The chain employs TRBV27 and TRBJ2-1, with TRBD2 matching 8 bases. The CDR3 loop spans 15 amino acids. Germline CDR1 MNHEY, CDR2 SMNVEV (reference sequence). V trimming: 2 bases; J trimming: 3 bases; junction bases outside the gene matches: 3.

This clone was observed a few times. V usage is TRBV27 and J usage is TRBJ1-4; D ambiguous. Germline V lookup: CDR1 MNHEY, CDR2 SMNVEV (reference sequence). The CDR3 has 14 amino acids. V was clipped by 5 bases and J by 7 bases, with 14 bases between them. The CDR3 DNA follows: TGTGCCAGCAGTCCAGGTCGAGAGGGTGAAAAACTGTTTTTT. Protein product: CASSPGREGEKLFF.

The sample holds a few counts of this clone. This chain connects TRBV6-5 to TRBJ2-1; possible D gene TRBD1, 6 bases. Germline V CDR1 and CDR2: MNHEY, SVGAGI. V was pared by 3 bases and J by 15 bases, with 18 bases between. This CDR3 has 13 amino acids. CDR3 coding DNA: TGTGCCAGCAGTTATGGGAGCCGGGACAAGCGGTTCTTC. It is translated as CASSYGSRDKRFF.

This clone has more than one count but fewer than ten. The chain has TRBV6-5 and TRBJ1-2; 11 bases line up with TRBD1. CDR3 length: 13 amino acids. Trimming took 6 bases from V and 8 from J; bases not matched to a gene: 5. Germline V lookup: CDR1 MNHEY, CDR2 SVGAGI. The CDR3 DNA follows: TGTGCCAGCAGCTGGGACAGGGGGGGAGGCTACACCTTC. This sequence encodes CASSWDRGGGYTF.

J is TRBJ2-1 and V is TRBV10-3, with D possibly TRBD1 on 5 matching bases. Trimming pared 8 bases from V and 3 bases from J, leaving 14 bases between. The germline gives CDR1 ENHRY, CDR2 SYGVKD. The CDR3 totals 14 residues. The chain's CDR3 is CAISDSIDYNEQFF. The CDR3, as DNA: TGTGCCATCTCCGACAGTATCGACTACAATGAGCAGTTCTTC.

In DNA form, the CDR3 reads TGTGCCAGCTCACCACCGATGAGGGCGGGGGATTATGAAAAACTGTTTTTT. Translated: CASSPPMRAGDYEKLFF. The V and J genes are TRBV18 and TRBJ1-4; D is possibly TRBD1 (5 bases). The CDR3 has 17 amino acids. V was shortened by 0 bases and J by 6 bases, with 17 bases between the two germline ends. Germline CDR1 and CDR2: KGHSH and LQKENI.

The J gene is TRBJ1-6, the V gene TRBV14; 9 nucleotides line up with TRBD1. CDR3 length: 16 amino acids. V lost 3 bases, J lost 6 bases, and 6 bases stayed unmatched. The germline gives CDR1 SGHDN, CDR2 FVKESK. This chain's CDR3 is CASSQFSGQGNSPLHF. CDR3 in DNA: TGTGCCAGCAGCCAGTTTTCGGGACAGGGTAATTCACCCCTCCACTTT.

The V call is TRBV5-6, the J call TRBJ2-3; 12 nucleotides agree with TRBD1. The CDR3 extends over 16 amino acids. The germline V gene has CDR1 SGHDT and CDR2 YYEEEE. The V segment lost 3 bases and the J segment 3 bases; nucleotides outside the gene matches: 5. CDR3 sequence (DNA): TGTGCCAGCAGCTCGTTGGGACAGGGGGCAACAGATACGCAGTATTTT. Encoded protein: CASSSLGQGATDTQYF.

V and J are TRBV27 and TRBJ1-6; D perhaps matches TRBD1 (5 bases). This CDR3 spans 14 amino acids. With 1 base removed from V and 6 bases from J, the gap between germline ends came to 7 bases. CDR1 MNHEY and CDR2 SMNVEV come from the germline V gene (reference sequence). The chain's CDR3 is CASSLYQGNSPLHF. The CDR3 bases are TGTGCCAGCAGTTTATATCAGGGTAATTCACCCCTCCACTTT.

CDR3: CASTHPRIGETQYF. The CDR3 DNA reads TGTGCCAGCACCCACCCGAGGATCGGGGAGACCCAGTACTTC. The genes are TRBV9 and TRBJ2-5; unclear D gene. The length of the CDR3 is 14 residues. Germline V CDR1 and CDR2: SGDLS, YYNGEE. The V and J ends lost 6 bases and 5 bases respectively, with 17 bases between them.

The chain joins TRBV5-4 to TRBJ2-7, with D possibly matching TRBD2 (6 bases). The CDR3 has 14 amino acids. V was pared by 4 bases and J by 5 bases, with 16 bases between. Germline lookup yields CDR1 SGHNT and CDR2 YYREEE (reference sequence). The CDR3: CASSLLGGINEQYF. The CDR3 coding sequence is TGTGCCAGCAGCCTGCTTGGAGGGATCAACGAGCAGTACTTC.